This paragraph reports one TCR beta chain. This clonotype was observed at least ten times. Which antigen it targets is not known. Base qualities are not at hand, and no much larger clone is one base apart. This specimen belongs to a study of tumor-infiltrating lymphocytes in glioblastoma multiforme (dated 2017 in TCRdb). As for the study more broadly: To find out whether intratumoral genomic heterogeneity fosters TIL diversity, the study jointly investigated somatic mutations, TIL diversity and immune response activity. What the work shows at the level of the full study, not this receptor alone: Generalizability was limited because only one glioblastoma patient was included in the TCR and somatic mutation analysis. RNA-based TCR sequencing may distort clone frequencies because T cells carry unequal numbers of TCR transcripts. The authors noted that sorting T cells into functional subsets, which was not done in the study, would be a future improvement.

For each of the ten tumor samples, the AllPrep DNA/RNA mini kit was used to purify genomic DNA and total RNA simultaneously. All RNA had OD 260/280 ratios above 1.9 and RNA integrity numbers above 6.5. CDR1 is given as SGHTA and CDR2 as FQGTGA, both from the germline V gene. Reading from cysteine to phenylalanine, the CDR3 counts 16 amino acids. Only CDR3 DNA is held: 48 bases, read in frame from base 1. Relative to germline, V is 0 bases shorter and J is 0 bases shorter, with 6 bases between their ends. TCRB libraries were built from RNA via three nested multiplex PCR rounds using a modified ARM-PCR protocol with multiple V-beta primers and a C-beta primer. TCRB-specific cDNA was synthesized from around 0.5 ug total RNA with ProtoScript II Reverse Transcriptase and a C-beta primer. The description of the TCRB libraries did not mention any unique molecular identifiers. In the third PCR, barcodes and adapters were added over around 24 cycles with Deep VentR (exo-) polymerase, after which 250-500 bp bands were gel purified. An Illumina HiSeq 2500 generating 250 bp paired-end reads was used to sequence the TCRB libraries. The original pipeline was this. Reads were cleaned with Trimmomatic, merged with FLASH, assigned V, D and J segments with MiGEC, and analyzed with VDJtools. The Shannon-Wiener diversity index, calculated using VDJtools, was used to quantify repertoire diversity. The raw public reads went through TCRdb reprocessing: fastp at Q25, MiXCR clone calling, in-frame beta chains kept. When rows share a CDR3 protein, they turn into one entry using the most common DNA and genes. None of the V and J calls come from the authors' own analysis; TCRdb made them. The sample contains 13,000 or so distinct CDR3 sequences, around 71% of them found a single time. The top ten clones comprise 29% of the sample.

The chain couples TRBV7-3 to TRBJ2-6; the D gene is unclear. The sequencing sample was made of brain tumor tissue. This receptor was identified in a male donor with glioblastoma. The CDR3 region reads CASSLTFGSGANVLTF. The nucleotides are TGTGCCAGCAGCTTAACGTTTGGCTCTGGGGCCAACGTCCTGACTTTC.